These 9 T cell receptor beta chains originate from one sample sequenced in a study of T cells after yellow fever vaccination. One entry per CDR3 protein, called by TCRdb with MiXCR from the 5' RACE reads. The profile covers about 63,000 distinct CDR3 sequences, with 6% to 7.5% appearing a single time and roughly a third taken by the ten largest. The sample was CD8+ T cells sorted from PBMCs, taken 15 days after the yellow fever booster vaccination. The source is a man aged 25 to 40 who received the YFV17D yellow fever vaccine.

Many counts were recorded for this clonotype. The chain is built from TRBV9 and TRBJ2-2; maybe TRBD1 (6 bases). CDR3 length: 15 residues. The V gene's germline CDR1 is SGDLS and CDR2 YYNGEE. V lost 0 bases, J lost 3 bases, and 9 bases lay in between. The CDR3 region is CASSVETGYTGELFF. CDR3 DNA sequence: TGTGCCAGCAGCGTAGAAACAGGGTACACCGGGGAGCTGTTTTTT. The full variable domain, with the rest looked up from reference TRBV9 and TRBJ2-2, is DSGVTQTPKHLITATGQRVTLRCSPRSGDLSVYWYQQSLDQGLQFLIQYYNGEERAKGNILERFSAQQFPDLHSELNLSSLELGDSALYFCASSVETGYTGELFFGEGSRLTVL.

This clonotype has ten or more counts. The chain joins TRBV4-3 to TRBJ2-1; D is uncertain. Trimming pared 0 bases from V and 0 bases from J, leaving 12 bases between. The CDR3 is 17 residues long. The germline V gene encodes CDR1 LGHNA and CDR2 YSLEER. CDR3 sequence: CASSQESQTSSYNEQFF. In DNA, the CDR3 is TGCGCCAGCAGCCAAGAGTCCCAAACGAGCTCCTACAATGAGCAGTTCTTC.

For the CDR3, the DNA is TGCGCCAGCAGCTTGGACTCCACGACAGTTTTCCCCTACGAGCAGTACTTC. Its protein product is CASSLDSTTVFPYEQYF. J is TRBJ2-7 and V is TRBV5-1; TRBD1 is a possible D gene (5 bases). Germline-derived CDR1 and CDR2 are SGHRS and YFSETQ. The ends were cut back, 0 bases at V and 2 bases at J, with 18 bases in the middle. The CDR3 consists of 17 residues.

This clonotype was observed at least ten times. The CDR3: CSARDPGQGVLEQYF. The CDR3 bases are TGCAGTGCTAGAGATCCGGGACAGGGCGTCCTCGAGCAGTACTTC. The chain uses TRBV20-1 and TRBJ2-7, with 9 nucleotides matching TRBD1. Looked up from germline, CDR1 is DFQATT and CDR2 is SNEGSKA (reference sequence). There are 15 residues in the CDR3. With V trimmed by 0 bases and J by 6 bases, 9 bases remained unmatched.

This clonotype has ten or more counts. The chain is built from TRBV10-3 and TRBJ2-1; 9 bases line up with TRBD2. The CDR3 runs 18 residues. Germline V CDR1 and CDR2: ENHRY, SYGVKD. With V trimmed by 10 bases and J by 4 bases, 20 bases remained unmatched. As DNA, the CDR3 is TGTGCCACCCTCGGGCCGACTAGCGGAGGTGGTATATACAATGAGCAGTTCTTC. Its protein product is CATLGPTSGGGIYNEQFF.

This clonotype came up many times. The chain employs TRBV19 and TRBJ2-1, with 7 bases matching TRBD2. Germline CDR1 LNHDA, CDR2 SQIVND (reference sequence). CDR3 length equals 14 residues. V was pared by 10 bases and J by 7 bases, with 13 bases of the junction left unmatched. The CDR3 loop is CANGRREYGNEQFF. The CDR3, as DNA: TGTGCCAACGGGAGGAGGGAGTACGGTAATGAGCAGTTCTTC.

Many counts were recorded for this clonotype. CDR3 DNA: TGTGCCAGCAGTGACGGGGAATACACTGAAGCTTTCTTT. It yields the protein CASSDGEYTEAFF. The chain has TRBV27 and TRBJ1-1; D gene unclear. Germline CDR1 MNHEY, CDR2 SMNVEV (reference sequence). CDR3 length equals 13 residues. The V gene lost 5 bases and the J gene lost 3 bases, with 10 bases spanning the gap.

This clonotype appeared many times. The rearrangement links TRBV7-8 to TRBJ2-7; 8 bases line up with TRBD2. The J segment lost 2 bases and the V segment lost 5 bases, leaving 8 bases of the junction unmatched. The CDR3 spans 15 residues. Per germline, CDR1 SGHVS and CDR2 FQNEAQ. The CDR3 DNA follows: TGTGCCAGCAGCCCTATAGCGGGAATGGCCTACGAGCAGTACTTC. Protein product: CASSPIAGMAYEQYF.

This clonotype came up many times. CDR3 amino acids: CASSDHLLAGLATDTQYF. Here the CDR3 DNA reads TGTGCCAGCAGTGACCACCTTTTAGCGGGCCTTGCCACAGATACGCAGTATTTT. This rearrangement joins TRBV25-1 to TRBJ2-3; 7 positions agree with TRBD2. Germline loops: CDR1 MGHDK, CDR2 SYGVNS. CDR3 length equals 18 residues. Germline trimming cut 3 bases from V and 2 bases from J; bases unmatched to any gene: 14.